The clone carrying this TCR beta chain has just a few counts. Healthy Caucasian individuals made up all the donors. CDR1 is SNHLY and CDR2 is FYNNEI in the germline V gene. V lost 8 bases and J 1 base, leaving 18 bases between the germline ends. The length of the CDR3 is 17 residues. TCRdb re-called the 5' RACE reads with MiXCR, one entry per CDR3 protein. The table shows 300,000 to 400,000 distinct CDR3 sequences, with about 12% occurring only once. The data stem from a study of identical twins. Separately, the same data were catalogued under a study of yellow fever vaccine responses in identical twins.

The chain uses TRBV2 and TRBJ2-6; D perhaps matches TRBD1 (5 bases). The TCR was taken from a woman aged 18 to 35 in good health. The sample was CD8+ T cells sorted from blood. The CDR3 sequence: CASFIRGLLSGANVLTF. CDR3 in DNA: TGTGCCAGCTTTATTAGGGGCCTTTTATCTGGGGCCAACGTCCTGACTTTC.